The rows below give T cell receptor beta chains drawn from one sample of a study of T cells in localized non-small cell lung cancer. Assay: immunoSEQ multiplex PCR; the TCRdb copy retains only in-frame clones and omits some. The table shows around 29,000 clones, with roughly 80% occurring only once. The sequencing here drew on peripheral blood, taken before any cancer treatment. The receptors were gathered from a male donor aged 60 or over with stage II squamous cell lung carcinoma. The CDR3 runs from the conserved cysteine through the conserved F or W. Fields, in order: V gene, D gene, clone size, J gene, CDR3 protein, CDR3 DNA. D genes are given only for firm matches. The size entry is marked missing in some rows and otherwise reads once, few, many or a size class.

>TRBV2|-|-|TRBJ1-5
CASSESGREFHF
TGTGCCAGCAGTGAATCGGGCAGGGAGTTTCATTTT
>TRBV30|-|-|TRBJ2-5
CAWGSQETQYF
TGTGCCTGGGGTAGTCAAGAGACCCAGTACTTC
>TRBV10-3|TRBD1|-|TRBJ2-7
CAISLTGVNEQYF
TGTGCCATCAGCCTCACAGGGGTAAACGAGCAGTACTTC
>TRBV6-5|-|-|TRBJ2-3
CASSYKRDTDTQYF
TGTGCCAGCAGTTACAAACGGGATACAGATACGCAGTATTTT
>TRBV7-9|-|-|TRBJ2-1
CASSTPSERYDNEQFF
TGTGCCAGCAGCACTCCCTCCGAGCGTTACGACAATGAGCAGTTCTTC
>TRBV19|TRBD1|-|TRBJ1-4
CASARDSGEKLFF
TGTGCCAGCGCCCGGGACAGCGGGGAAAAACTGTTTTTT
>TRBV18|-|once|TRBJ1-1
CASSLKGPTEAFF
TGTGCCAGCTCATTGAAGGGGCCCACTGAAGCTTTCTTT
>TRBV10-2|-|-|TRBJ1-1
CASRPGLSTEAFF
TGCGCCAGCAGACCGGGACTCTCCACTGAAGCTTTCTTT
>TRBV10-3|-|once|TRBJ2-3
CAISERDSRYTDTQYF
TGTGCCATCAGTGAGAGAGACTCACGCTACACAGATACGCAGTATTTT
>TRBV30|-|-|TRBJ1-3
CAWSVPTGPYSGNTIYF
TGTGCCTGGAGTGTTCCAACCGGACCGTACTCTGGAAACACCATATATTTT
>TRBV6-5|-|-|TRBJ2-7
CASIPSGQRIVYF
TGTGCCAGCATCCCTTCGGGGCAGCGGATAGTGTACTTC
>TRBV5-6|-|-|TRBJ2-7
CASSSFYEQYF
TGTGCCAGCAGCTCCTTCTACGAGCAGTACTTC
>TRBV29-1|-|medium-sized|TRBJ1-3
CSVGGVGNTIYF
TGCAGCGTTGGGGGGGTGGGAAACACCATATATTTT
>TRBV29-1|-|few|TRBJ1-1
CSVQGRSDTEAFF
TGCAGCGTCCAGGGTAGGTCGGACACTGAAGCTTTCTTT
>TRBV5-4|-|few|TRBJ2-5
CASSTKTDKQETQYF
TGTGCCAGCAGCACCAAAACAGATAAACAAGAGACCCAGTACTTC
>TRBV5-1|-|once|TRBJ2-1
CASSFEGYNEQFF
TGCGCCAGCAGCTTTGAGGGTTACAATGAGCAGTTCTTC
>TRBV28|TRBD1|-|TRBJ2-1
CASSGQRFNEQFF
TGTGCCAGCTCGGGACAGAGATTCAATGAGCAGTTCTTC
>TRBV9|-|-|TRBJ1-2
CASSERTVTKRGYGYTF
TGTGCCAGCAGCGAGAGGACGGTAACCAAACGGGGCTATGGCTACACCTTC
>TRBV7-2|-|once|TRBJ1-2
CASSLGHANYGYTF
TGTGCCAGCAGCTTAGGACACGCTAACTATGGCTACACCTTC
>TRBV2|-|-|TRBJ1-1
CASSERGIGEAFF
TGTGCCAGCAGTGAAAGGGGTATCGGTGAAGCTTTCTTT
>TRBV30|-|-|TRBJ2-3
CAWSVGGGKGDTQYF
TGTGCCTGGAGTGTAGGGGGCGGGAAGGGAGATACGCAGTATTTT
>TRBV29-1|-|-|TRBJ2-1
CSVGDSYNEQFF
TGCAGCGTGGGGGACTCTTACAATGAGCAGTTCTTC
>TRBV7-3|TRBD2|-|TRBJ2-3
CASSSGTSGGDTQYF
TGTGCCAGCAGCTCGGGGACTAGCGGAGGGGATACGCAGTATTTT
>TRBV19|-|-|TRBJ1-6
CASSWRNSPLHF
TGTGCCAGTAGTTGGAGGAATTCACCCCTCCACTTT
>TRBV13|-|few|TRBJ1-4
CASSFEDNEKLFF
TGTGCCAGCAGCTTCGAGGATAATGAAAAACTGTTTTTT
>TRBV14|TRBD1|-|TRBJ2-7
CASSKTGFSYEQYF
TGTGCCAGCAGCAAGACAGGGTTCTCCTACGAGCAGTACTTC
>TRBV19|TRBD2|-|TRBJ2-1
CASRGLAGVKNNEQFF
TGTGCCAGTAGAGGACTAGCGGGAGTCAAGAACAATGAGCAGTTCTTC
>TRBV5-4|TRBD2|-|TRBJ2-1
CASSRTSGGYNEQFF
TGTGCCAGCAGCCGAACTAGCGGGGGTTACAATGAGCAGTTCTTC
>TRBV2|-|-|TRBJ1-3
CASREASGNTIYF
TGTGCCAGCAGAGAGGCCTCTGGAAACACCATATATTTT
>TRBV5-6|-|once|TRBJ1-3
CASSFYRTSGNTIYF
TGTGCCAGCAGCTTCTACAGGACCTCTGGAAACACCATATATTTT
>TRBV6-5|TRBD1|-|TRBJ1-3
CASSRGTGPGNTIYF
TGTGCCAGCAGCCGCGGGACAGGGCCGGGAAACACCATATATTTT
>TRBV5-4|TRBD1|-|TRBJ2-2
CASRADRGNTGELFF
TGTGCCAGCAGGGCCGACAGGGGCAACACCGGGGAGCTGTTTTTT
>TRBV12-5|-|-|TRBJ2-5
CASGPINQETQYF
TGTGCTAGTGGCCCTATCAACCAAGAGACCCAGTACTTC
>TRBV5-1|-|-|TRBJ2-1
CASRLGDEQFF
TGCGCCAGCCGCCTGGGAGATGAGCAGTTCTTC
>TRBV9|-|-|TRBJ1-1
CPPVNTEAFF
TGCCCACCAGTGAACACTGAAGCTTTCTTT
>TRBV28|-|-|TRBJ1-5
CASSFGSQLYSNQPQHF
TGTGCCAGCAGTTTCGGGTCTCAATTGTATAGCAATCAGCCCCAGCATTTT
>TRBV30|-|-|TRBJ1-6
CAWNPLWGSPLHF
TGTGCCTGGAATCCGCTCTGGGGTTCACCCCTCCACTTT
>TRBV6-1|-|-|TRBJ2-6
CASSEQILVLSGANVLTF
TGTGCCAGCAGCGAACAGATACTAGTACTCTCTGGGGCCAACGTCCTGACTTTC
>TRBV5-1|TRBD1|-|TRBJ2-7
CASSLLRGQNEQYF
TGCGCCAGCAGCTTGTTGAGGGGGCAAAACGAGCAGTACTTC
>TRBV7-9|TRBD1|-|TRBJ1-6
CASSQLQGSYNSPLHF
TGTGCCAGCAGCCAACTACAGGGGTCCTATAATTCACCCCTCCACTTT
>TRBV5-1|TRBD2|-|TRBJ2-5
CASSLASGVGETQYF
TGCGCCAGCAGCTTGGCTAGCGGGGTGGGAGAGACCCAGTACTTC
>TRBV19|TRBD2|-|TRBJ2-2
CASSTGLAGGTGELFF
TGTGCCAGTAGTACCGGACTAGCGGGAGGGACCGGGGAGCTGTTTTTT
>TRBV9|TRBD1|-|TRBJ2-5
CASSARTGGETQYF
TGTGCCAGCAGCGCCCGGACAGGGGGAGAGACCCAGTACTTC
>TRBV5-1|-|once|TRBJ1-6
CASSSSTGNSPLHF
TGCGCCAGCAGCTCCTCGACGGGTAATTCACCCCTCCACTTT